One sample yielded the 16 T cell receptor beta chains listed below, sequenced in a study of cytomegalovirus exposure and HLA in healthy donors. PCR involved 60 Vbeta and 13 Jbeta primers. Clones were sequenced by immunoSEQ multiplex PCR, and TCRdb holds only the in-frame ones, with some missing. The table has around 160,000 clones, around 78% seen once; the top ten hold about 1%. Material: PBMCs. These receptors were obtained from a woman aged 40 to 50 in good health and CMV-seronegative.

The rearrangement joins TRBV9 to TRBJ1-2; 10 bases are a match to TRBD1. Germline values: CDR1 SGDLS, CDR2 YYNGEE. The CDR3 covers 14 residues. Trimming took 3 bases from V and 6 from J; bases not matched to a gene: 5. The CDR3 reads CASSETGGWNGYTF. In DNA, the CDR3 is TGTGCCAGCAGCGAGACAGGGGGCTGGAATGGCTACACCTTC.

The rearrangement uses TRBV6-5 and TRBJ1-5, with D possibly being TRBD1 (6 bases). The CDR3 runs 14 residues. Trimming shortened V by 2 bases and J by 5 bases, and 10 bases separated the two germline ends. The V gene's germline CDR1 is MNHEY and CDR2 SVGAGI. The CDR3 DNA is TGTGCCAGCAGTTACGTCCAGGGGTATCAGCCCCAGCATTTT. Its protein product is CASSYVQGYQPQHF.

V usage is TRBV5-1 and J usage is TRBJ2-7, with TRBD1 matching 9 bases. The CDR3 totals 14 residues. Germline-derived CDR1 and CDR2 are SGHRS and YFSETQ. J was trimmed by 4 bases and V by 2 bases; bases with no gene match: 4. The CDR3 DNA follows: TGCGCCAGCAGCTTCGGACAGGGGATATACGAGCAGTACTTC. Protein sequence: CASSFGQGIYEQYF.

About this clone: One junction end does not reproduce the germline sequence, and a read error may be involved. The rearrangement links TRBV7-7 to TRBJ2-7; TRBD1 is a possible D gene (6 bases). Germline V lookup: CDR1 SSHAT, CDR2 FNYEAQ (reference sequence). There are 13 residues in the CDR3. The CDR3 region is CASSLDRSHEQYF. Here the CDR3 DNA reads TGTGCTAGCAGCTTAGACAGGTCCCACGAGCAGTACTTC.

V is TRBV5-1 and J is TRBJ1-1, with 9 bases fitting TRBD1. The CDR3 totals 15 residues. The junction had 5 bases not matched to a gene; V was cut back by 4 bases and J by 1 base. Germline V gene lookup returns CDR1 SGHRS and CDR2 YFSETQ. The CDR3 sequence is CASSASTGGNTEAFF. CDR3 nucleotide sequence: TGCGCCAGCAGCGCGTCGACAGGGGGGAACACTGAAGCTTTCTTT.

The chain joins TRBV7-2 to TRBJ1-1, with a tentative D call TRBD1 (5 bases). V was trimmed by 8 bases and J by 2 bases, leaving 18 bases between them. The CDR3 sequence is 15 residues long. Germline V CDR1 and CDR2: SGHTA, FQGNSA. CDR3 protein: CASGVGGSQNTEAFF. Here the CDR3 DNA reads TGTGCCAGCGGGGTCGGGGGTTCCCAAAACACTGAAGCTTTCTTT. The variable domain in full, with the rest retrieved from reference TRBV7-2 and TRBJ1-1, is GAGVSQSPSNKVTEKGKDVELRCDPISGHTALYWYRQSLGQGLEFLIYFQGNSAPDKSGLPSDRFSAERTGGSVSTLTIQRTQQEDSAVYLCASGVGGSQNTEAFFGQGTRLTVV.

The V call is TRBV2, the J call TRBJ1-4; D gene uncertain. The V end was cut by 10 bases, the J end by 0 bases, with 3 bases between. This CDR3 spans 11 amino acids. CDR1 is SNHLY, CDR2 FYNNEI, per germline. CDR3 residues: CATATNEKLFF. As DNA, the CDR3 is TGTGCCACAGCAACTAATGAAAAACTGTTTTTT.

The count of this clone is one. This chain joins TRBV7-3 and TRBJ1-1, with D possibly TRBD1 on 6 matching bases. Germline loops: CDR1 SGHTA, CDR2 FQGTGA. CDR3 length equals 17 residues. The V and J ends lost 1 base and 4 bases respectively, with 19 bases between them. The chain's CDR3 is CASSLNPAGAWGTEAFF. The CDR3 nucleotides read TGTGCCAGCAGCTTAAATCCGGCGGGGGCATGGGGCACTGAAGCTTTCTTT. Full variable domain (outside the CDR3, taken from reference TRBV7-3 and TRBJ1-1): GAGVSQTPSNKVTEKGKYVELRCDPISGHTALYWYRQSLGQGPEFLIYFQGTGAADDSGLPNDRFFAVRPEGSVSTLKIQRTERGDSAVYLCASSLNPAGAWGTEAFFGQGTRLTVV.

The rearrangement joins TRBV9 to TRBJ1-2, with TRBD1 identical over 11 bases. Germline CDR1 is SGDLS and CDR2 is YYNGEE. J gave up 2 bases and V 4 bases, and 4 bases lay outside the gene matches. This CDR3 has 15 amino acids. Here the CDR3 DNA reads TGTGCCAGCAGCACCCGGGACAGGGGGAACTATGGCTACACCTTC. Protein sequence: CASSTRDRGNYGYTF. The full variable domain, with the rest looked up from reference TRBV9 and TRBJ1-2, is DSGVTQTPKHLITATGQRVTLRCSPRSGDLSVYWYQQSLDQGLQFLIQYYNGEERAKGNILERFSAQQFPDLHSELNLSSLELGDSALYFCASSTRDRGNYGYTFGSGTRLTVV.

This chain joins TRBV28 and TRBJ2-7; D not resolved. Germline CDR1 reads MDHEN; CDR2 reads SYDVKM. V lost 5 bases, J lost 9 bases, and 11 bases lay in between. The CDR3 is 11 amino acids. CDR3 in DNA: TGTGCCAGCAGTCAGCAGGCCCTGCAGTACTTC. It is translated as CASSQQALQYF.

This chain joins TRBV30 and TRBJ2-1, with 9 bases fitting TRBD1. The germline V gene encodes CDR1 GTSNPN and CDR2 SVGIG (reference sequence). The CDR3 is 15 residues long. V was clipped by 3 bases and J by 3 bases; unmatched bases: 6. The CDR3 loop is CAWRYAGQGYNEQFF. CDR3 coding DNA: TGTGCCTGGAGATACGCGGGACAGGGCTACAATGAGCAGTTCTTC.

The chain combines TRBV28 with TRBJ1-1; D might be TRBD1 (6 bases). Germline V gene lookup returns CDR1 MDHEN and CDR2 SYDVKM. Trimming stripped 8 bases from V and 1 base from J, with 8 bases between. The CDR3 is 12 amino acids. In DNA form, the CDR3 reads TGTGCCAGCTACAGGGAGAACACTGAAGCTTTCTTT. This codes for CASYRENTEAFF.

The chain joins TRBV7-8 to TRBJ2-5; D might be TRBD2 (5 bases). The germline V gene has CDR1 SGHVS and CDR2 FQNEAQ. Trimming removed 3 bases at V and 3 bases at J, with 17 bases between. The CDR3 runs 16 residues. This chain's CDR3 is CASSFWEAEDKETQYF. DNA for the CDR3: TGTGCCAGCAGCTTTTGGGAAGCGGAAGATAAAGAGACCCAGTACTTC.

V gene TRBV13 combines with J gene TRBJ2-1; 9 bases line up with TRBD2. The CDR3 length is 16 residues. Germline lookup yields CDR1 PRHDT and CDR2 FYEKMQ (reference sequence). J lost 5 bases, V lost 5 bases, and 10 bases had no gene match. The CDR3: CASSPRSGGMHNEQFF. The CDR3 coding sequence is TGTGCCAGCAGCCCCAGAAGCGGGGGGATGCACAATGAGCAGTTCTTC. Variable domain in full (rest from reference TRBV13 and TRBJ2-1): AAGVIQSPRHLIKEKRETATLKCYPIPRHDTVYWYQQGPGQDPQFLISFYEKMQSDKGSIPDRFSAQQFSDYHSELNMSSLELGDSALYFCASSPRSGGMHNEQFFGPGTRLTVL.

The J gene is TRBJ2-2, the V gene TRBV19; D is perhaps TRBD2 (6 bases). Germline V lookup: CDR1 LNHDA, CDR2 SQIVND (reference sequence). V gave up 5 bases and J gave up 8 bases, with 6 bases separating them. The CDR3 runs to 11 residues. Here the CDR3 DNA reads TGTGCCAGTAGTGGGAGGGGGGAGCTGTTTTTT. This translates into CASSGRGELFF. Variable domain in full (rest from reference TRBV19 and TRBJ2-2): DGGITQSPKYLFRKEGQNVTLSCEQNLNHDAMYWYRQDPGQGLRLIYYSQIVNDFQKGDIAEGYSVSREKKESFPLTVTSAQKNPTAFYLCASSGRGELFFGEGSRLTVL.

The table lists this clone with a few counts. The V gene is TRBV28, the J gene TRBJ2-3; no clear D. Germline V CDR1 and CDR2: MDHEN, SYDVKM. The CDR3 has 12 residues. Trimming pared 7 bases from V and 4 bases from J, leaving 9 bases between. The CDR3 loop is CASKKPPDTQYF. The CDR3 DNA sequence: TGTGCCAGCAAGAAGCCCCCAGATACGCAGTATTTT.